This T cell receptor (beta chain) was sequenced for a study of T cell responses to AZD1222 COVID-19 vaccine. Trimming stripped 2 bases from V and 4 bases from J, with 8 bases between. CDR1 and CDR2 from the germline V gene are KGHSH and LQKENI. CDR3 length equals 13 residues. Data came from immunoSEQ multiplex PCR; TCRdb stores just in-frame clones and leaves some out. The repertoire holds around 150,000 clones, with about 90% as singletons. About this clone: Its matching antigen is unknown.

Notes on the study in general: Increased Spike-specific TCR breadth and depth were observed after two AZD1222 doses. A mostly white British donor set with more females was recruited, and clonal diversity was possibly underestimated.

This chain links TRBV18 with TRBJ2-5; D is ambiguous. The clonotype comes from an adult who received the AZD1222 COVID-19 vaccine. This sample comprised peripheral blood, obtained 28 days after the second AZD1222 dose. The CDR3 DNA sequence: TGTGCCAGCTCACCAACAGTAGGAGAGACCCAGTACTTC. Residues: CASSPTVGETQYF.